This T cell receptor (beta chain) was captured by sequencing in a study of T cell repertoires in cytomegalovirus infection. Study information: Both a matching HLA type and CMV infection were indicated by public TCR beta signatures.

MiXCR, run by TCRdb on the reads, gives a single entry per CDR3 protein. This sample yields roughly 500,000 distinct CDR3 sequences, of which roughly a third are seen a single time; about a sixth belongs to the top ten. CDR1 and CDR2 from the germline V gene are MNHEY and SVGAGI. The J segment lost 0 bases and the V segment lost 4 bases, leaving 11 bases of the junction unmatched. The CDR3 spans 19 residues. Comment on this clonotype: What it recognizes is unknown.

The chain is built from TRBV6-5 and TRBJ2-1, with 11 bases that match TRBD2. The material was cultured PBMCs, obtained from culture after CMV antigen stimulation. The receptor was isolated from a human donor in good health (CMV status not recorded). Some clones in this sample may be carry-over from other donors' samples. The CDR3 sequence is CASSSLAGGRSSSYNEQFF. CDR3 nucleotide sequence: TGTGCCAGCAGTTCTCTAGCGGGAGGCCGGTCGAGCTCCTACAATGAGCAGTTCTTC.